The T cell receptor beta chain described here comes from a study of OX40 agonist ivuxolimab in advanced cancers. Some background on the complete study: Ivuxolimab was a fully human IgG2 agonistic monoclonal antibody targeting the costimulatory receptor OX40 (CD134). Intravenous ivuxolimab was administered to patients every 2 weeks at six dose levels: 0.01, 0.1, 0.3, 1.5, 3 and 10 mg/kg. A male proportion of roughly 80% and a mean age of around 60 years, ranging from roughly 23 to 79, were recorded for the dose-escalation cohort. Of the 50 or so patients in dose escalation, about 20 had hepatocellular carcinoma, some 15 had melanoma, 9 had renal cell carcinoma and 9 had head and neck cancer. Prior anti-PD-1, anti-PD-L1 or anti-CTLA-4 therapy was permitted, and checkpoint inhibitors had been received by about 37% of dose-escalation patients. The paper reports the monotherapy dose-escalation portion (N of about 54 patients) of the phase I ivuxolimab trial. The point of sequencing TCRbeta in the periphery was to test whether ivuxolimab changed TCR sequence diversity and drove clonal T-cell expansion. Partial responses occurred in three dose-escalation patients: two with cutaneous melanoma and one with hepatocellular carcinoma.

For sequencing of the TCRbeta CDR3 region, genomic DNA was extracted from the sorted cells. The immunoSEQ Assay was used to sequence the TCRbeta CDR3 regions. TCRdb retrieved this table from immuneACCESS and kept in-frame rearrangements only. Not all clones are present; in checked studies, unresolved V genes account for under half, and no reason is known for the remainder. Present in this sample are about 30,000 clones, about nine tenths of which were seen just once. More than 9% of the sample is held by the ten biggest clonotypes. Overall results and qualifications from the work: In the 0.1-3.0 mg/kg groups, partial responders had among the lowest normalized peripheral clonal expansion, particularly in CD8+ T cells. The antigen specificity of the peripheral T cells that underwent clonal expansion was not determined. After ivuxolimab, CD8+ T cells had more expanded clones than CD4+ T cells on average. Clonal expansion of both CD4+ and CD8+ blood T cells was observed from baseline to week 6 at doses 0.1 to 3.0 mg/kg. Low levels of normalized T-cell clonal expansion were also shown by some nonresponding patients.

Turning to this clone: Its binding antigen is unknown. No base qualities exist here, and no much larger clone lies one base off it.

V loses 6 bases at its end and J loses 2 bases; junction bases beyond the gene matches: 11. In the germline V gene (reference sequence), CDR1 corresponds to MNHEY and CDR2 to SMNVEV. The CDR3 runs 17 amino acids, cysteine and phenylalanine included. The DNA shown is the 51-base CDR3, in frame from base 1. The trial excluded patients who had a history of autoimmune disease or were on systemic immunosuppression. Peripheral blood for TCR sequencing was collected from all dose cohorts at baseline, on cycle 4 day 1, and on cycle 7 day 1. Samples came from an open-label, multicenter, first-in-human phase I dose-escalation trial of ivuxolimab. Adults with locally advanced or metastatic melanoma, renal cell, hepatocellular, or head and neck squamous cell carcinoma were enrolled in the trial. Before TCR sequencing, CD4+ T cells and CD8+ T cells were sorted from peripheral blood as separate populations.

Sequenced here: CD4+ or CD8+ T cells sorted from blood, sampled in a trial of the OX40 agonist ivuxolimab. The chain employs TRBV27 and TRBJ2-3; 10 bases in the junction line up with TRBD1. This TCR derives from an adult with an advanced solid tumor such as melanoma, head and neck, liver or kidney cancer. Here the CDR3 is given as CASSPYPGQGFTDTQYF. The nucleotide sequence reads as follows: TGTGCCAGCAGCCCCTATCCGGGACAGGGGTTCACAGATACGCAGTATTTT.